The clone carrying this T cell receptor beta chain was detected a few times. These data are taken from a study of shared clonotypes between healthy human individuals. This CDR3 is built from 15 residues. CDR1 is WSHSY, CDR2 SAAADI, per germline. Trimming at V came to 5 bases and at J to 5 bases, leaving 9 bases not matched to a gene. The method was immunoSEQ multiplex PCR; TCRdb's version includes in-frame clones alone and lacks a portion of them. This repertoire shows some 300,000 clones, about 73% found once; its top ten account for about 10%. Material: memory CD4+ T cells sorted from blood. Subset indicated: CD45RA-negative fraction. This receptor was taken from a man aged 25-40 years in good health. The J gene is TRBJ2-1, the V gene TRBV10-2; 7 bases match TRBD2. The CDR3 DNA sequence: TGCGCCAGCAGTCCAAGCGGGAAACTGGACAATGAGCAGTTCTTC. This translates into CASSPSGKLDNEQFF.